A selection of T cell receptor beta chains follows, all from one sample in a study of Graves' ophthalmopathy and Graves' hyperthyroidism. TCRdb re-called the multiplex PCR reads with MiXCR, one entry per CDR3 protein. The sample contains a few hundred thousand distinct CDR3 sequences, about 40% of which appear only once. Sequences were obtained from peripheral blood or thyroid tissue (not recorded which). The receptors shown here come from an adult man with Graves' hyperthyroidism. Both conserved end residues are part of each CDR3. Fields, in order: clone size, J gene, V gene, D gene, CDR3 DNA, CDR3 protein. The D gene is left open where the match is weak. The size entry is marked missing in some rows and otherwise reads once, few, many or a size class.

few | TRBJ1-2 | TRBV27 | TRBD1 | TGTGCCAGCAGTTCGACAGGGAAAGGCTATGGCTACACCTTC | CASSSTGKGYGYTF
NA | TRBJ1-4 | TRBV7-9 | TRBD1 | TGTGCCAGCAGACCCCCGGACAGGGGGAATGAAAAACTGTTTTTT | CASRPPDRGNEKLFF
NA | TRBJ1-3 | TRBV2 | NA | TGTGCCAGCAGTGACCCAGAGGACGGTGAGAACCCGAGCTCTGGAAACACCATATATTTT | CASSDPEDGENPSSGNTIYF
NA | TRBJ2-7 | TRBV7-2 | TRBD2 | TGTGCCAGCAGCTCGACTAGCGGGAAGTCGTACGAGCAGTACTTC | CASSSTSGKSYEQYF
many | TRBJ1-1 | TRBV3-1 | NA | TGTGCCAGCAGCCAAGGGTACACTGAAGCTTTCTTT | CASSQGYTEAFF
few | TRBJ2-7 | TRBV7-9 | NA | TGTGCCAGCAGGTACAGCTACAATGAGCAGTACTTC | CASRYSYNEQYF
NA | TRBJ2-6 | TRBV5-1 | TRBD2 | TGCGCCAGCAGCTTGGAGACTAGCGGGGCCAACGTCCTGACTTTC | CASSLETSGANVLTF
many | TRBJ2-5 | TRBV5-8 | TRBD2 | TGTGCCAGCAGCTCCTTCGGCCTAGCGGGAGAGCGGGTGGAGACCCAGTACTTC | CASSSFGLAGERVETQYF
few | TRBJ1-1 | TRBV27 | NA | TGTGCCAGCAGTTTAGGGGCGGGGCAGACTGAAGCTTTCTTT | CASSLGAGQTEAFF
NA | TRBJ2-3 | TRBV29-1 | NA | TGCGGCGTCGAGGAAGGGGCAGATACGCAGTATTTT | CGVEEGADTQYF
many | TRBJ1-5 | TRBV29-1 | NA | TGCAGCGTTGAAGAGAACAATAATCAGCCCCAGCATTTT | CSVEENNNQPQHF
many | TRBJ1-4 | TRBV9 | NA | TGTGCCAGCAGCCCCCGAGAGGGTGGGTATGAAAAACTGTTTTTT | CASSPREGGYEKLFF
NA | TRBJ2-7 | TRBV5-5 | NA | TGTGCCAGCAGCTTGGCCTGGACAGATTACGAGCAGTACTTC | CASSLAWTDYEQYF
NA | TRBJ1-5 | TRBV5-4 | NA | TGTGCCAGCAGCGAGGAGAACAATCAGCCCCAGCATTTT | CASSEENNQPQHF
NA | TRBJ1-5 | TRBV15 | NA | TGTGCCACCAGCCGCCGGCAGCCCCAGCATTTT | CATSRRQPQHF
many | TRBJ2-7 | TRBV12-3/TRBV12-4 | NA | TGTGCCAGCAGCGTAGGACAGTTATCCTACGAGCAGTACTTC | CASSVGQLSYEQYF
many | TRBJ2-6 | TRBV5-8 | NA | TGTGCCAGCAGCCCGGACTTGGACTCTGGGGCCAACGTCCTGACTTTC | CASSPDLDSGANVLTF
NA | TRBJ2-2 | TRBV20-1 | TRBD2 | TGCAGTGCTAGCAAAGGACTAGCGGGAGGTTCCACCGGGGAGCTGTTTTTT | CSASKGLAGGSTGELFF
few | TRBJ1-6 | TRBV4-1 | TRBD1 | TGCGCCAGCAGCCAAGATAGGGCAGGGGGCGGCTCACCCCTCCACTTT | CASSQDRAGGGSPLHF
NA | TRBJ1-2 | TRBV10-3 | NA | TGTGCCATCAGTGATGGGGACTCAACGCGTGGCTACACCTTC | CAISDGDSTRGYTF
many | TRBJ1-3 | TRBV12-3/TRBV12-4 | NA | TGTGCCGTTTTTCCTGGAAACACCATATATTTT | CAVFPGNTIYF
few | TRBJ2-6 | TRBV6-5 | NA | TGTGCCAGCTCACCCGCGGGCGGGGCTGGGGCCAACGTCCTGACTTTC | CASSPAGGAGANVLTF
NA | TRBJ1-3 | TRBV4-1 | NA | TGCGCCAGCAGCCAAGCGAACGACTGGGCACTCGATGGAAACACCATATATTTT | CASSQANDWALDGNTIYF
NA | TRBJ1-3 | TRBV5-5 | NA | TGTGCCAGCAGCTTGGGGGGTAGAATCGGCGGAAACACCATATATTTT | CASSLGGRIGGNTIYF
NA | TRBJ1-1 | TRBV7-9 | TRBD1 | TGTGCCAGCAGTTTGGACGGGACAGGGGCTGGCTACACTGAAGCTTTCTTT | CASSLDGTGAGYTEAFF
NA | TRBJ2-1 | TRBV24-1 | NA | TGTGCCACCAGTGATTCCCAGGTAGGAAATGAGCAGTTCTTC | CATSDSQVGNEQFF
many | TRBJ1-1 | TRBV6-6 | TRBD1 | TGTGCCAGCAGTGAAGCCTGGGGGACAGGGACAGCTTTCTTT | CASSEAWGTGTAFF
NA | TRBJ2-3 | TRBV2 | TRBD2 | TGTGCCAGCAGGAGCTTCAAAGCGGGAGAAACAGATACGCAGTATTTT | CASRSFKAGETDTQYF
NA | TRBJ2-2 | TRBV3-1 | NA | TGTGCCAGCAAGTTGCGGGACGCGAACACCGGGGAGCTGTTTTTT | CASKLRDANTGELFF
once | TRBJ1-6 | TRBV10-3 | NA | TGTGCCATCAGTTATATGGCCTATAATTCACCCCCCCACTTT | CAISYMAYNSPPHF
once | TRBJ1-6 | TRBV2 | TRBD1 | TGTGCCGGATATATGACAGGGATTAATTCACCCCTCCACTTT | CAGYMTGINSPLHF
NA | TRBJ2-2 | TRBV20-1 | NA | TGCAGTGCTAGAGACTATACGCGCTCGGGGGGCGCCGACACCGGGGAGCTGTTTTTT | CSARDYTRSGGADTGELFF
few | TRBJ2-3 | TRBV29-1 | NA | TGCAGCGTTGAATTGGGGGGGGCCGATACGCAGTATTTT | CSVELGGADTQYF
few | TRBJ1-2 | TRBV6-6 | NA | TGTGCCAGCAGTTATAATCCGAGGGGCTATGGCTACACCTTC | CASSYNPRGYGYTF
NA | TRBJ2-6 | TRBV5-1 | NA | TGCGCCAGCAGCATTGGGACGTCCGGGGTCTCTGGGGCCAACGTCCTGACTTTC | CASSIGTSGVSGANVLTF
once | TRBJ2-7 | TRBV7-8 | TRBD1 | TGTGCCAGCAGCTTTCGTCAGGGGGCTATTGAGCAGTACTTC | CASSFRQGAIEQYF
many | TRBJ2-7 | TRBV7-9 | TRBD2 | TGTGCCAGCAGCTCCCCCGGGACTAGCGGGAGGACCTACTCCTACGAGCAGTACTTC | CASSSPGTSGRTYSYEQYF
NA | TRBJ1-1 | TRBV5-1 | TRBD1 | TGCCCCAGCAGTACAGGGGGCACCACTGAAGCTTTCTTT | CPSSTGGTTEAFF
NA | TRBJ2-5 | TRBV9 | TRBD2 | TGTGCCAGCAGCGCCAGAGGAGGGAATAGCGGGAGGATGGAACAAGAGACCCAGTACTTC | CASSARGGNSGRMEQETQYF
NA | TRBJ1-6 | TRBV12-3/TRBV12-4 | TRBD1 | TGTGCCAGCGGCGCGACAGGGGTCGGGGATTCACCCCTCCACTTT | CASGATGVGDSPLHF
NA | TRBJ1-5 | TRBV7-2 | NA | TGTGCCAGCAACGACGTCTATCGCCATCAGCATTTT | CASNDVYRHQHF
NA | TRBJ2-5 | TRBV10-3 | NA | TGTGCCATCAGCCTGGACAGTCGAGGGGAGACCCAGTACTTC | CAISLDSRGETQYF
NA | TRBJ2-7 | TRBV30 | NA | TGTGCCTGGACCAGCGGCGCAAGCTCCTACGAGCAGTACTTC | CAWTSGASSYEQYF
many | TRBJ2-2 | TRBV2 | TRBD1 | TGTGCCAGCAGAGGGACAGGGGCGAACACCGGGGAGCTGTTTTTT | CASRGTGANTGELFF
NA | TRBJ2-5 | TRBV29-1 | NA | TGCAGCGTCGCAAGGTACCAAGAGACCCAGTACTTC | CSVARYQETQYF
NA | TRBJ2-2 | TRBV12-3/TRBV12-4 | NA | TGTGCCAGCAGTTTTAAGGACTACCACACCGGGGAGCTGTTTTTT | CASSFKDYHTGELFF
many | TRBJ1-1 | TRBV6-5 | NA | TGTGCCAGCAGTTACGGGGGACAAACCCCGGACACTGAAGCTTTCTTT | CASSYGGQTPDTEAFF
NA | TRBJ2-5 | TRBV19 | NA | TGTGCCAGTATGTTCGGGTTTGGGGGCAATCAGCCCCAGTACTTC | CASMFGFGGNQPQYF
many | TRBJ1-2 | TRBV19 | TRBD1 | TGTGCCAGTAGTATAGAGAGGGACAGGGTTTTAGGCTACACCTTC | CASSIERDRVLGYTF
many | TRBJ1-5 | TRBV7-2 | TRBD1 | TGTGCCAGCAGCCTAACAGGGGGCCCTCAGCCCCAGCATTTT | CASSLTGGPQPQHF
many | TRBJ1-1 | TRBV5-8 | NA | TGTGCCAGCAGCTTCGAAGCGGGGATGAACACTGAAGCTTTCTTT | CASSFEAGMNTEAFF
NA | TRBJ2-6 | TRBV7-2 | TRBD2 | TGTGCCAGCAGCTTAAATAGCGGGAGCTCTGGGGCCAACGTCCTGACTTTC | CASSLNSGSSGANVLTF
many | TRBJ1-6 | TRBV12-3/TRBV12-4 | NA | TGTGCCAGCAGTTTAGACCAGGGCTCCTATAATTCACCCCTCCACTTT | CASSLDQGSYNSPLHF
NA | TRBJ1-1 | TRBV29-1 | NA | TGCAGCGTTAGGGGGGGTGGGGGCACTGTGGCTGAAGCTTTCTTT | CSVRGGGGTVAEAFF
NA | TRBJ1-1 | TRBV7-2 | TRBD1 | TGTGCCAGCAGCTTATATACAGGGGCCTATAACACTGAAGCTTTCTTT | CASSLYTGAYNTEAFF
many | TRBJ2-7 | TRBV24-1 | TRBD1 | TGTGCCACCAGTGGCGGGACAGGGGTATACGAGCAGTACTTC | CATSGGTGVYEQYF
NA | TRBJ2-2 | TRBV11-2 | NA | TGTGCCAGCAGTTCCGCCGACAGTTACACCGGGGAGCTGTTTTTT | CASSSADSYTGELFF
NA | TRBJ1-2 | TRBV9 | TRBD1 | TGTGCCAGCAGGGACAGGGCCTATGGCTGCACCTTC | CASRDRAYGCTF
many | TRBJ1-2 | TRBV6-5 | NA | TGTGCCAGCAGTTACCGACGGCAGGGCAGCTATGGCTACACCTTC | CASSYRRQGSYGYTF
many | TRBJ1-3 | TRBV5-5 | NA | TGTGCCAGCAGCTCGGATCGGGGGCTCCTTCGCTCTGGAAACACCATATATTTT | CASSSDRGLLRSGNTIYF